This T cell receptor (beta chain) is drawn from a study of T cells in tumors after PD-1 blockade. Overall study findings and caveats: Some novel exhausted tumor clones appeared in pre-treatment blood, suggesting peripheral recruitment.

TCRdb keeps only in-frame clones here, not all; method: immunoSEQ multiplex PCR. Among tens of thousands of clones listed, around 80% were seen once. The V gene lost 3 bases and the J gene lost 11 bases, with 8 bases spanning the gap. This CDR3 is built from 11 residues. This clone was recorded a few times. Antigen specificity is unknown. Material: PBMCs, obtained before anti-PD-1 treatment. The chain is built from TRBV12-3 or TRBV12-4 and TRBJ2-1; possible D gene TRBD2, 6 bases. The clonotype was recovered from a human donor with basal cell carcinoma. The CDR3 region has the DNA TGTGCCAGCAGTTTCGGGACTCAGCAGTTCTTC. Protein product: CASSFGTQQFF.